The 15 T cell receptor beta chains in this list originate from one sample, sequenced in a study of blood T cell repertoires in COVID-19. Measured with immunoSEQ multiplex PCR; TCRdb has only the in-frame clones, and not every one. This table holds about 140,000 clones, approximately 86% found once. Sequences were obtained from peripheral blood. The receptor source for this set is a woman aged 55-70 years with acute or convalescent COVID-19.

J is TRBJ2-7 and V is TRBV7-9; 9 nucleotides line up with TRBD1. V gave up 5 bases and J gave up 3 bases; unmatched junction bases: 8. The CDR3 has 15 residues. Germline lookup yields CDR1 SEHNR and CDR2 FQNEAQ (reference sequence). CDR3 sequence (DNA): TGTGCCAGCAGCCGAACAGGGGGCGCGATCTACGAGCAGTACTTC. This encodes CASSRTGGAIYEQYF.

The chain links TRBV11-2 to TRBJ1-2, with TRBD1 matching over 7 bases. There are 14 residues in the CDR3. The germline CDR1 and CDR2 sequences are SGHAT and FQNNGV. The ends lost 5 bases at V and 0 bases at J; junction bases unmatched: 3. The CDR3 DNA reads TGTGCCAGCAGCCGAGGACAGGCTAACTATGGCTACACCTTC. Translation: CASSRGQANYGYTF.

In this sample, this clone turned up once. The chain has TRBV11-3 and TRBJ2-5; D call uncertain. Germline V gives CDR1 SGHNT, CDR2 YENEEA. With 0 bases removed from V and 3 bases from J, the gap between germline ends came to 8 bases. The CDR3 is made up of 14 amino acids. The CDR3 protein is CASSLDWQEETQYF. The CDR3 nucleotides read TGTGCCAGCAGCTTAGATTGGCAGGAAGAGACCCAGTACTTC. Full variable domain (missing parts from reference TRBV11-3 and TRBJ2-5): EAGVVQSPRYKIIEKKQPVAFWCNPISGHNTLYWYLQNLGQGPELLIRYENEEAVDDSQLPKDRFSAERLKGVDSTLKIQPAELGDSAVYLCASSLDWQEETQYFGPGTRLLVL.

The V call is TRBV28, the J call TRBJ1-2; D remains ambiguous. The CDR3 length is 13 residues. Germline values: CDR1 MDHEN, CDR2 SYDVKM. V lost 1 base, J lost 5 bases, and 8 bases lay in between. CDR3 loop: CASSLLGEYGYTF. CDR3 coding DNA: TGTGCCAGCAGTTTATTGGGAGAATATGGCTACACCTTC.

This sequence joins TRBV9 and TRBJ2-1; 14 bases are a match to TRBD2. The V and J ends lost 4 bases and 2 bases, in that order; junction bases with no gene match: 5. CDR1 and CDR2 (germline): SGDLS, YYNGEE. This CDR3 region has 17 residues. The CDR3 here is CASSHGLAGGTYNEQFF. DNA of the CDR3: TGTGCCAGCAGCCACGGACTAGCGGGGGGTACCTACAATGAGCAGTTCTTC.

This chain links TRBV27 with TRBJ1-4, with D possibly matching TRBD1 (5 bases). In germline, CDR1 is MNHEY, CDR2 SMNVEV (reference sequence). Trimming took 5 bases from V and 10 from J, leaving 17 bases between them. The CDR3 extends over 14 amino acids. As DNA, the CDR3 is TGTGCCAGCAGTAACCCAACGACAGATTTAAAACTGTTTTTT. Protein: CASSNPTTDLKLFF.

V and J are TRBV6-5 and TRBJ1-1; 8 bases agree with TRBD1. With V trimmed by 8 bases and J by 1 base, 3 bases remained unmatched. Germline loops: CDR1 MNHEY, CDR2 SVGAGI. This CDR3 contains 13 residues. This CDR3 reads CASQDRANTEAFF. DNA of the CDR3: TGTGCCAGCCAGGACAGGGCGAACACTGAAGCTTTCTTT.

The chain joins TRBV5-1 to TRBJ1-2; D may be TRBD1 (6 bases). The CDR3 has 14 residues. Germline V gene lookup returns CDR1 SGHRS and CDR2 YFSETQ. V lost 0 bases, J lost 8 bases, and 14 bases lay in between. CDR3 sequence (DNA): TGCGCCAGCAGCTTGGAAAGGGCAGGGGAGGGCTACACCTTC. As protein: CASSLERAGEGYTF.

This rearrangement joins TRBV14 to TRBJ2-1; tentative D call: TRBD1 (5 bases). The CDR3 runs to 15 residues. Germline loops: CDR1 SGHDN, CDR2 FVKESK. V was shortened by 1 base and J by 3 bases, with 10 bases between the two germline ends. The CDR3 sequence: CASSQAGQFYNEQFF. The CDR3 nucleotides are TGTGCCAGCAGCCAAGCAGGGCAGTTCTACAATGAGCAGTTCTTC.

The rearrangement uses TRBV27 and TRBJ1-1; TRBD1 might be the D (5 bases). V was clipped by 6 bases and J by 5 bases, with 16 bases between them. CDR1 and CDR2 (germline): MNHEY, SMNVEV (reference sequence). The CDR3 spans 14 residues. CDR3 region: CASRPSQGWTEAFF. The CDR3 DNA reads TGTGCCAGCAGGCCGTCGCAGGGTTGGACTGAAGCTTTCTTT.

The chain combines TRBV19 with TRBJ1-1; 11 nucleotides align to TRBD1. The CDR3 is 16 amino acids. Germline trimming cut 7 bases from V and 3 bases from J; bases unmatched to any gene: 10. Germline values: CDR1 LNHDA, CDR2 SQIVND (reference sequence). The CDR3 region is CASTSTPGQGDTEAFF. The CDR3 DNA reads TGTGCCAGTACCTCAACGCCGGGACAGGGGGACACTGAAGCTTTCTTT.

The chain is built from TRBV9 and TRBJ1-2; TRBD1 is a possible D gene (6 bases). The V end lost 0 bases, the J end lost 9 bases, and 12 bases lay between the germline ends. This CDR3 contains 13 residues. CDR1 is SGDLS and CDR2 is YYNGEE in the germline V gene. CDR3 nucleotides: TGTGCCAGCAGCGTAGAGCAGGGGAGTAGCTACACCTTC. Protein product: CASSVEQGSSYTF. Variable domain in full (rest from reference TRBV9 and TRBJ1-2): DSGVTQTPKHLITATGQRVTLRCSPRSGDLSVYWYQQSLDQGLQFLIQYYNGEERAKGNILERFSAQQFPDLHSELNLSSLELGDSALYFCASSVEQGSSYTFGSGTRLTVV.

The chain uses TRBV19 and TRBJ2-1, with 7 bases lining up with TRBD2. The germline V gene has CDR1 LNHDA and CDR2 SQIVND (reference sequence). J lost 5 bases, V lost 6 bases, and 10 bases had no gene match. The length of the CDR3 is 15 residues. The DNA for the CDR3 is TGTGCCAGTAGCCTCCCTAGCGGCCCAAACAATGAGCAGTTCTTC. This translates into CASSLPSGPNNEQFF.

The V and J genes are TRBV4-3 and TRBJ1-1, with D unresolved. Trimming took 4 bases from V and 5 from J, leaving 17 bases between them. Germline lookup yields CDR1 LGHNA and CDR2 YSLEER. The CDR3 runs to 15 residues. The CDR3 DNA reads TGCGCCAGCAGCCGAGGCAACGTCGGGTGGACTGAAGCTTTCTTT. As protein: CASSRGNVGWTEAFF.

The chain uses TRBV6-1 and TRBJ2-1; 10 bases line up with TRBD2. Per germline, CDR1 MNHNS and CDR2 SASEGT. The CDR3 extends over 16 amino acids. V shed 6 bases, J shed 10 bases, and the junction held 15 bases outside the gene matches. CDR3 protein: CASRETGLARIEEQFF. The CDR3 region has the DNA TGTGCCAGCAGGGAAACGGGACTAGCGAGGATAGAGGAGCAGTTCTTC.